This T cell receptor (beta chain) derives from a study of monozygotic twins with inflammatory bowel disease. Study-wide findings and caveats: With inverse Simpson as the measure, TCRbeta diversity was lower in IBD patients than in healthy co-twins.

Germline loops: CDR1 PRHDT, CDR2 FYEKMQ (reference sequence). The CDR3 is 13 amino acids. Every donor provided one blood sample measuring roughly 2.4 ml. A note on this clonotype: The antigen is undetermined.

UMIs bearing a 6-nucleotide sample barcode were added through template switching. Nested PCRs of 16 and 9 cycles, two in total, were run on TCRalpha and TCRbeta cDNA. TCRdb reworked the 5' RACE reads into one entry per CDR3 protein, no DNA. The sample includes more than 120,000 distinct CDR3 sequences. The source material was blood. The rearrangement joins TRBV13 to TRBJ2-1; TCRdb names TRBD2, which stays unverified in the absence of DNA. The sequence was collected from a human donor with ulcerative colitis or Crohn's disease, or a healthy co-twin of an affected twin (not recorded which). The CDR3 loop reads CASRRTSDNEQFF.